Each of the 6 T cell receptor beta chains below was sequenced from the same sample in a study of early T cells in non-severe SARS-CoV-2 infection. TCRdb re-derived calls from the 5' RACE reads in MiXCR, one entry per CDR3 protein. The sample gives tens of thousands of distinct CDR3 sequences, roughly 6.3% of which show up once; less than 6% is in the top ten. The sequencing input was whole blood. These receptor sequences come from an adult who was a healthcare worker with PCR-confirmed SARS-CoV-2 infection or an uninfected control (not recorded which).

This clonotype was seen repeatedly, ten times or more. The V gene is TRBV7-9, the J gene TRBJ2-2; the match to TRBD2 covers 7 bases. In germline, CDR1 is SEHNR, CDR2 FQNEAQ (reference sequence). This CDR3 spans 16 amino acids. Trimming took 10 bases from V and 2 from J; bases not matched to a gene: 13. The CDR3 protein is CAIGFGASGNTGELFF. CDR3 nucleotides: TGTGCCATCGGTTTCGGGGCTAGCGGTAACACCGGGGAGCTGTTTTTT.

This clonotype was detected many times. The V gene is TRBV7-3, the J gene TRBJ2-6; possible D gene TRBD2, 6 bases. V lost 3 bases and J lost 0, with 15 bases in between. The CDR3 length is 18 residues. Germline V gives CDR1 SGHTA, CDR2 FQGTGA. The CDR3: CASSLTGTPNSGANVLTF. For the CDR3, the DNA is TGTGCCAGCAGCTTGACCGGGACTCCAAACTCTGGGGCCAACGTCCTGACTTTC.

This clonotype was observed a few times. The rearrangement links TRBV7-2 to TRBJ2-2, with D possibly TRBD1 on 5 matching bases. The CDR3 is made up of 13 amino acids. The germline V gene encodes CDR1 SGHTA and CDR2 FQGNSA. The V gene lost 4 bases and the J gene lost 6 bases, with 9 bases spanning the gap. CDR3 DNA sequence: TGTGCCAGCAGCTCCCAGGGATCCGGGGAGCTGTTTTTT. Residues: CASSSQGSGELFF.

V is TRBV4-1 and J is TRBJ2-5, with a possible D match to TRBD2 (5 bases). CDR3 length: 15 amino acids. Trimming removed 0 bases at V and 5 bases at J, with 13 bases between. The germline V gene has CDR1 MGHRA and CDR2 YSYEKL. CDR3 coding DNA: TGCGCCAGCAGCCAAGATCCGCCGGGGTTTGAGACCCAGTACTTC. Translation gives CASSQDPPGFETQYF.

The chain has TRBV24-1 and TRBJ2-3; D could derive from TRBD1 or TRBD2 (6 bases each). The length of the CDR3 is 15 residues. Germline loops: CDR1 KGHDR, CDR2 SFDVKD. The V and J ends lost 3 bases and 1 base respectively, with 10 bases between them. This CDR3 is CATSDLRGGTDTQYF. Written as DNA, the CDR3 is TGTGCCACCAGTGATCTGAGGGGGGGCACAGATACGCAGTATTTT.

In its sample, this clonotype was seen once. This chain joins TRBV6-6 and TRBJ1-5, with a weak D call TRBD1 (5 bases). This CDR3 is 13 amino acids long. Germline V lookup: CDR1 MNHNY, CDR2 SVGAGI (reference sequence). Trimming took 5 bases from V and 4 from J, leaving 9 bases between them. The CDR3 DNA reads TGTGCCAGCAGTCGTCCAGGGAATCAGCCCCAGCATTTT. Protein: CASSRPGNQPQHF.